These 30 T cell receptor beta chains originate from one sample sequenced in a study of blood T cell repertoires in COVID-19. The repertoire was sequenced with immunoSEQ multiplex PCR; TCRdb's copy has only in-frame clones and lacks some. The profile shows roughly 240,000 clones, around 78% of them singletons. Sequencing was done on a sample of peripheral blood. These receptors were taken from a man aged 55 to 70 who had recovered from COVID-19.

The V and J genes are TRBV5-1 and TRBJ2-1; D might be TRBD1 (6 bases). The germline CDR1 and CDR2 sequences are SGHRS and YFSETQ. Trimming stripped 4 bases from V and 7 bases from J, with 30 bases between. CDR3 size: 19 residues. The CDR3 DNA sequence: TGCGCCAGCAGCCCTGGGCAGGGGTTCGGGTTGCGGGTCGGGAATGAGCAGTTCTTC. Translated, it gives CASSPGQGFGLRVGNEQFF.

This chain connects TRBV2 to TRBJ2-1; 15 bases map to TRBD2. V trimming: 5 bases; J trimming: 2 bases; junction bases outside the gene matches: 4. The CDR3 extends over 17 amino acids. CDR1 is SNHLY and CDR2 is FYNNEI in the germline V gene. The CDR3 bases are TGTGCCAGCAGTCGGACTAGCGGGAGGGGAACCTACAATGAGCAGTTCTTC. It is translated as CASSRTSGRGTYNEQFF.

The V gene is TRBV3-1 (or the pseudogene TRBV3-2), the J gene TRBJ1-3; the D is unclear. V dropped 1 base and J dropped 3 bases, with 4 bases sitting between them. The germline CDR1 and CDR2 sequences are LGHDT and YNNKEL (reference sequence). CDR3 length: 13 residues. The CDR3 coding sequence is TGTGCCAGCAGCCAAGTTTATGGAAACACCATATATTTT. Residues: CASSQVYGNTIYF.

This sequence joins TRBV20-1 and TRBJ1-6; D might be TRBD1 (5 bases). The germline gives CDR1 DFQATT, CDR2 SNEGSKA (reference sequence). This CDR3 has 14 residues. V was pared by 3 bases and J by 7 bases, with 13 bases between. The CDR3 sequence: CSASIQGLNSPLHF. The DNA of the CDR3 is TGCAGTGCTAGTATTCAGGGTCTAAATTCACCCCTCCACTTT.

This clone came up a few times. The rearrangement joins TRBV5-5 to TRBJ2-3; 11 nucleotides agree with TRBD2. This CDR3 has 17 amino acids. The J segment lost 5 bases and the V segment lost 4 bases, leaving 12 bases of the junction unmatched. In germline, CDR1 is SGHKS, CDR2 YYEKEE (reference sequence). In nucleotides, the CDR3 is TGTGCCAGCAGCCGCGCCGGGACTAGCGGCCCCCAAGATACGCAGTATTTT. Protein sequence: CASSRAGTSGPQDTQYF.

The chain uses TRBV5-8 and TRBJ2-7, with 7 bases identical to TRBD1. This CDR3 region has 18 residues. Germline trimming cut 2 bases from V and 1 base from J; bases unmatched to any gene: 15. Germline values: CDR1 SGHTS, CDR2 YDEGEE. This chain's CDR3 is CASSFTGTGVLGSYEQYF. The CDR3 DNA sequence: TGTGCCAGCAGCTTCACTGGTACAGGGGTCCTAGGATCCTACGAGCAGTACTTC.

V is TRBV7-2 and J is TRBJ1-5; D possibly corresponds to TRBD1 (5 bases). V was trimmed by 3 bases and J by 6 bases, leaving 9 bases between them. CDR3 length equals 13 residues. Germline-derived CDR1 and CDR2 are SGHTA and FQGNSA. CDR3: CASSFGGGQPQHF. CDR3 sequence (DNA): TGTGCCAGCAGCTTTGGGGGAGGTCAGCCCCAGCATTTT.

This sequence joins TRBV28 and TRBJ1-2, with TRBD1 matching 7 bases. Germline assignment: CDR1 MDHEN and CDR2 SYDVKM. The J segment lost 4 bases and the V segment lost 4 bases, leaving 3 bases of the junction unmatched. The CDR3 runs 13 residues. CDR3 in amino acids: CASSYRGPYGYTF. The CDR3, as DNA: TGTGCCAGCAGTTACAGGGGCCCCTATGGCTACACCTTC.

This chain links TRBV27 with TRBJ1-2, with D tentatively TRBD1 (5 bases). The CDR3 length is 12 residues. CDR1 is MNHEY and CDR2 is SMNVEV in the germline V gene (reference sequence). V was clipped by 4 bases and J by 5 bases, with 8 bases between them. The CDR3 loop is CASSSPGYGYTF. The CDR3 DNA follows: TGTGCCAGCAGTTCCCCAGGGTATGGCTACACCTTC.

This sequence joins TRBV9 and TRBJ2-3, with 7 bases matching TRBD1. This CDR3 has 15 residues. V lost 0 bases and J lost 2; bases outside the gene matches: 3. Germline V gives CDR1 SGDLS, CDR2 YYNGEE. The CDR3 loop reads CASSVAGQSTDTQYF. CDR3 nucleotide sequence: TGTGCCAGCAGCGTAGCGGGACAGTCCACAGATACGCAGTATTTT. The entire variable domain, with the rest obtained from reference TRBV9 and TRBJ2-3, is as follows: DSGVTQTPKHLITATGQRVTLRCSPRSGDLSVYWYQQSLDQGLQFLIQYYNGEERAKGNILERFSAQQFPDLHSELNLSSLELGDSALYFCASSVAGQSTDTQYFGPGTRLTVL.

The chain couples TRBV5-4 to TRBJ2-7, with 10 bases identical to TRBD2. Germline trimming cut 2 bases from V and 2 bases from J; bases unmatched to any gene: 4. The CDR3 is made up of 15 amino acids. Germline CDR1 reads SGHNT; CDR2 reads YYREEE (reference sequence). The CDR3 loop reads CASSLPGLATYEQYF. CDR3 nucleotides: TGTGCCAGCAGCTTACCGGGACTAGCGACCTACGAGCAGTACTTC.

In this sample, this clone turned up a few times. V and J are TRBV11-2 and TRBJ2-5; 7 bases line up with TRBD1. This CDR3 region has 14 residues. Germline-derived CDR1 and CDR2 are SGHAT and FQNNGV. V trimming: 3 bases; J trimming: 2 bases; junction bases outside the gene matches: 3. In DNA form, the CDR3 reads TGTGCCAGCAGCTTTTCGACAGGGCAAGAGACCCAGTACTTC. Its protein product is CASSFSTGQETQYF.

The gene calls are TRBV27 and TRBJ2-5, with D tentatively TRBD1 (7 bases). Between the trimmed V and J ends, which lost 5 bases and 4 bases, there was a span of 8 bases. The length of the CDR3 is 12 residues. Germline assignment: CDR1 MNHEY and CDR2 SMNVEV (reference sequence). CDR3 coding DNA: TGTGCCAGCAGTCAGGGGGGAGAGACCCAGTACTTC. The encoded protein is CASSQGGETQYF.

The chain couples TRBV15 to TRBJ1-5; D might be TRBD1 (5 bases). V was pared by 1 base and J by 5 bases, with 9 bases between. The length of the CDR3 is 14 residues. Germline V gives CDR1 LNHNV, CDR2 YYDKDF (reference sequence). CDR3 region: CATSRVQGDQPQHF. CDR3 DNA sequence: TGTGCCACCAGCAGAGTCCAGGGCGATCAGCCCCAGCATTTT. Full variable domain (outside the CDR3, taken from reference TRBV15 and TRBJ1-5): DAMVIQNPRYQVTQFGKPVTLSCSQTLNHNVMYWYQQKSSQAPKLLFHYYDKDFNNEADTPDNFQSRRPNTSFCFLDIRSPGLGDTAMYLCATSRVQGDQPQHFGDGTRLSIL.

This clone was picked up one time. The CDR3 protein is CASSERGGRGLETQYF. DNA of the CDR3: TGTGCCAGCAGCGAGAGAGGTGGCAGGGGGCTGGAGACCCAGTACTTC. The genes are TRBV9 and TRBJ2-5, with 8 bases that match TRBD1. The V and J ends lost 3 bases and 5 bases, in that order; junction bases with no gene match: 12. In germline, CDR1 is SGDLS, CDR2 YYNGEE. The length of the CDR3 is 16 residues.

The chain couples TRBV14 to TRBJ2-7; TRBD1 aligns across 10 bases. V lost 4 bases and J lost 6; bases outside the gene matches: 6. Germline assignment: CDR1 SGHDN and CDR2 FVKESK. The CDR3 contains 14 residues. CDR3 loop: CASSPRTGGAEQYF. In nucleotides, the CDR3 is TGTGCCAGCAGCCCAAGGACAGGGGGGGCCGAGCAGTACTTC.

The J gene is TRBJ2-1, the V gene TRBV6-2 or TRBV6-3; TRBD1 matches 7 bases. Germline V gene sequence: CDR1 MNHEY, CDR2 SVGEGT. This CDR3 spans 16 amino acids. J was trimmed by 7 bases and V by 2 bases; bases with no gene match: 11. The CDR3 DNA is TGTGCCAGCAGTTACCCTGGACAGGAGGAAGCTAATGAGCAGTTCTTC. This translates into CASSYPGQEEANEQFF.

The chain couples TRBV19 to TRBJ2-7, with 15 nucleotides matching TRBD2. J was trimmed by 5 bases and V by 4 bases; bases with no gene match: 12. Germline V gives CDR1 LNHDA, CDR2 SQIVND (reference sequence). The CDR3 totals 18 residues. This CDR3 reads CASSRAGTSGGSSNEQYF. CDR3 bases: TGTGCCAGTAGTAGAGCCGGGACTAGCGGGGGGAGTTCGAACGAGCAGTACTTC.

The CDR3: CASSPDRGRGYTF. CDR3 nucleotides: TGTGCCAGCAGCCCCGACAGGGGTCGTGGCTACACCTTC. The chain is built from TRBV9 and TRBJ1-2, with 8 positions matching TRBD1. CDR1 SGDLS and CDR2 YYNGEE come from the germline V gene. V gave up 4 bases and J gave up 7 bases; unmatched junction bases: 6. This CDR3 contains 13 residues.

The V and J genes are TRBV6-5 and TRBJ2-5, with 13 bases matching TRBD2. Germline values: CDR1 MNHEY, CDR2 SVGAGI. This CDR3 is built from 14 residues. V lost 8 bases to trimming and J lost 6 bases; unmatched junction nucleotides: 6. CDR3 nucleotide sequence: TGTGCCAGCCGGGGACTAGCGGGATCCAAGACCCAGTACTTC. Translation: CASRGLAGSKTQYF.

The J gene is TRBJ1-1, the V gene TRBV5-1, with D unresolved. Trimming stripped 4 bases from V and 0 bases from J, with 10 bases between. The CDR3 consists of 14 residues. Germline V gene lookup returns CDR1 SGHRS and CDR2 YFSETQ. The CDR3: CASSPTLMNTEAFF. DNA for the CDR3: TGCGCCAGCAGCCCGACACTCATGAACACTGAAGCTTTCTTT. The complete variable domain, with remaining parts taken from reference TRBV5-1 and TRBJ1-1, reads KAGVTQTPRYLIKTRGQQVTLSCSPISGHRSVSWYQQTPGQGLQFLFEYFSETQRNKGNFPGRFSGRQFSNSRSEMNVSTLELGDSALYLCASSPTLMNTEAFFGQGTRLTVV.

The CDR3 protein is CASTITAGRIGAGELFF. CDR3 sequence (DNA): TGTGCCAGTACCATAACCGCAGGGCGGATAGGGGCCGGGGAGCTGTTTTTT. The chain joins TRBV19 to TRBJ2-2; D is perhaps TRBD1 (5 bases). The V end was cut by 7 bases, the J end by 6 bases, with 24 bases between. Germline CDR1 is LNHDA and CDR2 is SQIVND (reference sequence). The CDR3 length is 17 residues.

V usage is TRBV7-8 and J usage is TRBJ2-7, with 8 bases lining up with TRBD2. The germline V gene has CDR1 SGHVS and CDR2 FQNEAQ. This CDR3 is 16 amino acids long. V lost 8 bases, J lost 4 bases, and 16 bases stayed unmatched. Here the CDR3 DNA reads TGTGCCAGCCTTCCGGGGAAGACTGGCGGGAGGTACGAGCAGTACTTC. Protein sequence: CASLPGKTGGRYEQYF.

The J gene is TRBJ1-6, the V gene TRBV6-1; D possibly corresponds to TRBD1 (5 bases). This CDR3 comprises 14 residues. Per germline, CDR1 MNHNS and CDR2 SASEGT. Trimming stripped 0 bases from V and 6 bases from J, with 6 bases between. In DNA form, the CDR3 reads TGTGCCAGCAGTGAAGCGGGGGGTAATTCACCCCTCCACTTT. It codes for CASSEAGGNSPLHF.

The CDR3 protein is CATGDLPSYNEQFF. The CDR3 DNA reads as TGTGCCACAGGGGACCTGCCCTCCTACAATGAGCAGTTCTTC. V is TRBV10-3 and J is TRBJ2-1, with D perhaps matching TRBD1 (6 bases). CDR1 is ENHRY and CDR2 is SYGVKD in the germline V gene. CDR3 length: 14 residues. Deletions cut 10 bases from V and 0 bases from J, with 13 bases between.

CDR3 sequence: CASSNRVANEKLFF. For the CDR3, the DNA is TGTGCCAGCAGCAACAGGGTTGCTAATGAAAAACTGTTTTTT. The rearrangement uses TRBV7-9 and TRBJ1-4; D is possibly TRBD1 (6 bases). Germline CDR1 is SEHNR and CDR2 is FQNEAQ (reference sequence). V was pared by 5 bases and J by 3 bases, with 10 bases between. This CDR3 is built from 14 residues. Full variable domain (missing parts from reference TRBV7-9 and TRBJ1-4): DTGVSQNPRHKITKRGQNVTFRCDPISEHNRLYWYRQTLGQGPEFLTYFQNEAQLEKSRLLSDRFSAERPKGSFSTLEIQRTEQGDSAMYLCASSNRVANEKLFFGSGTQLSVL.

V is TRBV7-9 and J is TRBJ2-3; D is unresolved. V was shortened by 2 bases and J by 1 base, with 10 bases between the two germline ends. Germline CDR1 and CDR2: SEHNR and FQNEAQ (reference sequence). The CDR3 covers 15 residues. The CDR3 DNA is TGTGCCAGCAGCTTAAGGCTTGAGGGCACAGATACGCAGTATTTT. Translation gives CASSLRLEGTDTQYF.

CDR3 DNA sequence: TGCGCCAGCAGTGACATCCCGGGACAGGGAGCAGATACGCAGTATTTT. Its translation is CASSDIPGQGADTQYF. This chain joins TRBV10-2 and TRBJ2-3; TRBD1 aligns across 9 bases. Trimming removed 3 bases from V and 4 bases from J; junction bases left unmatched: 8. The CDR3 has 16 residues. The germline CDR1 and CDR2 sequences are WSHSY and SAAADI.

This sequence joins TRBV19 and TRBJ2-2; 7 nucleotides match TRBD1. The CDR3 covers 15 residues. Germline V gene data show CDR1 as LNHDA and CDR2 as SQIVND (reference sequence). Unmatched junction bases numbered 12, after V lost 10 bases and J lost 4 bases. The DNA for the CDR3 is TGTGCCACCGCCGGGACAGCAGTTTCCACCGGGGAGCTGTTTTTT. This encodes CATAGTAVSTGELFF.

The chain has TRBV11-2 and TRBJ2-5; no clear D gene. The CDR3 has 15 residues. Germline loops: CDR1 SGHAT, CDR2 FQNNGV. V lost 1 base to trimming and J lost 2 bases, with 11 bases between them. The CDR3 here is CASSLGGDPQETQYF. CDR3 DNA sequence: TGTGCCAGCAGCTTAGGAGGTGACCCACAAGAGACCCAGTACTTC.